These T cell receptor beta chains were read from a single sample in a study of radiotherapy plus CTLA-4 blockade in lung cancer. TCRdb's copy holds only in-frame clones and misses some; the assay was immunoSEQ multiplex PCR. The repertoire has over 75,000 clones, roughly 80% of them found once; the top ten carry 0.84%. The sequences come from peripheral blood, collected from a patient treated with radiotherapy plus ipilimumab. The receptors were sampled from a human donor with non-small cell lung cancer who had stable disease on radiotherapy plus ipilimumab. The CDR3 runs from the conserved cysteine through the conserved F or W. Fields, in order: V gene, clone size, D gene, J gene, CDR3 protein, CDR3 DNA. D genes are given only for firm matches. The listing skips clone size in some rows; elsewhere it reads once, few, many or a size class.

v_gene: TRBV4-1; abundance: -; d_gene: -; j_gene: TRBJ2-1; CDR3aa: CASSQDVAGRSYNEQFF; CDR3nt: TGCGCCAGCAGCCAAGATGTTGCGGGAAGGTCCTACAATGAGCAGTTCTTC
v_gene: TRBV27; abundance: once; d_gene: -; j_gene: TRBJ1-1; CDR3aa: CASTPTGRNTEAFF; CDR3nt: TGTGCCAGCACCCCAACAGGGCGGAACACTGAAGCTTTCTTT
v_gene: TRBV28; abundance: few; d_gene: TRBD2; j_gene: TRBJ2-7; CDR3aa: CASTRGVGAGTYEQYF; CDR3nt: TGTGCCAGCACCCGGGGTGTCGGAGCGGGAACTTACGAGCAGTACTTC
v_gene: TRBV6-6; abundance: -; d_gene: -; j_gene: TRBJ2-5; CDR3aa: CASRQGGGAQYF; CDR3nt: TGTGCCAGCAGGCAGGGTGGCGGTGCCCAGTACTTC
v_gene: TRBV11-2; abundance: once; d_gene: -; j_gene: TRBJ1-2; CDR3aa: CASSLFGRGLLGYTF; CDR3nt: TGTGCCAGCAGCTTATTCGGGAGGGGCCTTTTAGGCTACACCTTC
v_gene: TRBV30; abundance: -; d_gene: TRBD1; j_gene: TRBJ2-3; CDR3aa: CAWRWTGADTQYF; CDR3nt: TGTGCCTGGAGATGGACAGGGGCAGATACGCAGTATTTT
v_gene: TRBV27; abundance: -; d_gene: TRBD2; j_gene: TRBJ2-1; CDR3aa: CASRTPGVSGRSYNEQFF; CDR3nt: TGTGCCAGCAGGACCCCCGGCGTTAGCGGGAGATCCTACAATGAGCAGTTCTTC
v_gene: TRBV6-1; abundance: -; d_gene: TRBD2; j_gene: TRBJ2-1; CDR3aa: CASTEGTSGKGEQFF; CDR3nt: TGTGCCAGCACCGAGGGGACTAGCGGGAAAGGTGAGCAGTTCTTC
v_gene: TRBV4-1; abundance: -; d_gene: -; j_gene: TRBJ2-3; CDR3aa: CASSQDLTGARTDTQYF; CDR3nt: TGCGCCAGCAGCCAAGATCTCACGGGGGCGCGGACAGATACGCAGTATTTT
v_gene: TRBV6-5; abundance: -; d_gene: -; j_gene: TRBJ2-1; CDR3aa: CASTPGPKVGEQFF; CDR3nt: TGTGCCAGCACCCCGGGGCCGAAGGTGGGTGAGCAGTTCTTC
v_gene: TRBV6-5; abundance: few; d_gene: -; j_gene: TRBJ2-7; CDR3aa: CASRGQYEQYF; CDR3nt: TGTGCCAGCAGGGGCCAGTACGAGCAGTACTTC
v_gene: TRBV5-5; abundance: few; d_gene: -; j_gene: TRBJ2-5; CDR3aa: CASSLKETQYF; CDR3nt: TGTGCCAGCAGCTTGAAGGAGACCCAGTACTTC
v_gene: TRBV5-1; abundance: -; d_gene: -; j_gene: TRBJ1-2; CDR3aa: CASRENYGYTF; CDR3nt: TGCGCCAGCAGGGAGAACTATGGCTACACCTTC
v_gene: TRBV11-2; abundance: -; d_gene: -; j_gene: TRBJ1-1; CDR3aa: CASSLTPLGNTEAFF; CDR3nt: TGTGCCAGCAGCTTGACGCCTTTAGGGAACACTGAAGCTTTCTTT
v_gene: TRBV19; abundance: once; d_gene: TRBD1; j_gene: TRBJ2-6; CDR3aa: CASSPGTGGSSGANVLTF; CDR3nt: TGTGCCAGTAGTCCCGGGACAGGGGGATCCTCTGGGGCCAACGTCCTGACTTTC
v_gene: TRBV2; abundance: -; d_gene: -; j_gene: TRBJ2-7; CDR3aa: CASSEALRQGHSYEQYF; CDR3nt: TGTGCCAGCAGTGAAGCGCTTCGGCAGGGGCATTCCTACGAGCAGTACTTC
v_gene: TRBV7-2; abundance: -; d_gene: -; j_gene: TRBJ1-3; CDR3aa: CASSLVGYSGNTIYF; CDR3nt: TGTGCCAGCAGCTTAGTTGGATACTCTGGAAACACCATATATTTT
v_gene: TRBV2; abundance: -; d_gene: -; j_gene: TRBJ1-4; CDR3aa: CASSEAGYADEKLFF; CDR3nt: TGTGCCAGCAGTGAAGCGGGTTACGCCGATGAAAAACTGTTTTTT
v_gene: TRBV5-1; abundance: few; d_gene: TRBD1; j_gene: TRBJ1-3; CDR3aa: CASSGTGTGAGNTIYF; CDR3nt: TGCGCCAGCAGCGGCACCGGGACAGGGGCTGGAAACACCATATATTTT
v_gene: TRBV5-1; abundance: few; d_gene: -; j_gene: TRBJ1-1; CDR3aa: CASSLASGGAEAFF; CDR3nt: TGCGCCAGCAGCTTGGCCAGTGGGGGTGCTGAAGCTTTCTTT
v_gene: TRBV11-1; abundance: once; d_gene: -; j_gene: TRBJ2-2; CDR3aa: CASNDIGTANTGELFF; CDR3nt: TGTGCCAGCAACGACATAGGGACCGCGAACACCGGGGAGCTGTTTTTT
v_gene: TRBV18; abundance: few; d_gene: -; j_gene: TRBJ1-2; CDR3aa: CASSRTPQGANNYGYTF; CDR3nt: TGTGCCAGCTCCCGTACCCCTCAGGGCGCGAATAACTATGGCTACACCTTC
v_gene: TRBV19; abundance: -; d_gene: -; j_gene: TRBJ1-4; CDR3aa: CASGPPEKKLFF; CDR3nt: TGTGCCAGCGGCCCTCCGGAGAAAAAACTGTTTTTT
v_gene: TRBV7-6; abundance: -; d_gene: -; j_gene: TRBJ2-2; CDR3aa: CASSLRAGELFF; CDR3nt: TGTGCCAGCAGCTTACGTGCCGGGGAGCTGTTTTTT
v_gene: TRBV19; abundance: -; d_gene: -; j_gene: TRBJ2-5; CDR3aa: CAGSPGRKETQYF; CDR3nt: TGTGCCGGTTCCCCCGGGAGAAAAGAGACCCAGTACTTC
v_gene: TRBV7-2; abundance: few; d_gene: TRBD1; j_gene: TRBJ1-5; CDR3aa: CASSLRVGQGDQPQHF; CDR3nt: TGTGCCAGCAGCTTAAGGGTGGGACAGGGGGATCAGCCCCAGCATTTT
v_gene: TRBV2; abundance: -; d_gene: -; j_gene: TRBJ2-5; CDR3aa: CASSEQLGYETQYF; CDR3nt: TGTGCCAGCAGTGAACAACTGGGGTATGAGACCCAGTACTTC
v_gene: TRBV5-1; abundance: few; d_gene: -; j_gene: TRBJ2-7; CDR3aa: CASSLGSSGEQYF; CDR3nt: TGCGCCAGCAGCTTGGGCTCCTCGGGGGAGCAGTACTTC
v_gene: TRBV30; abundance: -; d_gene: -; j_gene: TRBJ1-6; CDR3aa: CAWSATENSPLHF; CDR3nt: TGTGCCTGGAGTGCCACAGAAAATTCACCCCTCCACTTT
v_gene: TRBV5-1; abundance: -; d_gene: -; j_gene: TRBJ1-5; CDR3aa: CASSLSSGATPQHF; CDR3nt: TGCGCCAGCAGCTTGTCGTCAGGAGCAACGCCCCAGCATTTT
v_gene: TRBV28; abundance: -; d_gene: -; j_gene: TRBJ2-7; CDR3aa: CASSLTASYEQYF; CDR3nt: TGTGCCAGCAGCCTGACAGCCTCCTACGAGCAGTACTTC
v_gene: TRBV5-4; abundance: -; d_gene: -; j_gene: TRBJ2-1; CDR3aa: CASSPGGGRKGDEQFF; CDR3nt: TGTGCCAGCAGCCCGGGGGGTGGCCGAAAGGGGGATGAGCAGTTCTTC
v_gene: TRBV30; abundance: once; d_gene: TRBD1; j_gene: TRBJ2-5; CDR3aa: CAWNADRGFETQYF; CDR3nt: TGTGCCTGGAACGCTGACAGGGGATTCGAGACCCAGTACTTC
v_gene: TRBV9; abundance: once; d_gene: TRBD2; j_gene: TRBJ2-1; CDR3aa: CASSAGRRGAYNEQLF; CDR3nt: TGTGCCAGCAGCGCCGGGAGGAGAGGCGCCTACAATGAGCAGCTCTTC
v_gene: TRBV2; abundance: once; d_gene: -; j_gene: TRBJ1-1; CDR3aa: CASNWTPTEAFF; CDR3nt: TGTGCCAGCAACTGGACACCCACTGAAGCTTTCTTT
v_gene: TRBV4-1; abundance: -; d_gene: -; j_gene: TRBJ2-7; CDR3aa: CASSQRAGGGSYEQYF; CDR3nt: TGCGCCAGCAGCCAAAGGGCAGGAGGGGGCTCCTACGAGCAGTACTTC
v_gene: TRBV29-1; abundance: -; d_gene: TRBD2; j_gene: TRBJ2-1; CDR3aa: CSVVASGPYNEQFF; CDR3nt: TGCAGCGTTGTGGCTAGCGGGCCTTACAATGAGCAGTTCTTC
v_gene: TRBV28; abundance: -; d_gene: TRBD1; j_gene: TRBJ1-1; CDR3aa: CASRNLQGAGTEAFF; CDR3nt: TGTGCCAGCAGGAACCTGCAGGGGGCAGGCACTGAAGCTTTCTTT
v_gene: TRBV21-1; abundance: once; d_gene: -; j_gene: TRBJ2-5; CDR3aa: CASTPGPFQETQYF; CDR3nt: TGTGCCAGCACCCCAGGCCCGTTTCAAGAGACCCAGTACTTC
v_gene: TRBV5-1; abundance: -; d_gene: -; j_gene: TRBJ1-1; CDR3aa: CASSLVAGNTEAFF; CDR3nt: TGCGCCAGCAGCTTGGTGGCGGGGAACACTGAAGCTTTCTTT
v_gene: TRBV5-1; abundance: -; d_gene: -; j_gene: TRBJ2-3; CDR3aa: CASSLSGTSTDTQYF; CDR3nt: TGCGCCAGCAGCTTGTCCGGTACTAGCACAGATACGCAGTATTTT
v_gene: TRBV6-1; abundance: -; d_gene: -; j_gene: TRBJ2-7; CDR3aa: CASRNTGEQYF; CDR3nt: TGTGCCAGCAGGAATACAGGCGAGCAGTACTTC
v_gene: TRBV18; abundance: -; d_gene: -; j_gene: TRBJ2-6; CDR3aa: CASSPVPGHSSGANVLTF; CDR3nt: TGTGCCAGCTCACCAGTCCCGGGACATAGCTCTGGGGCCAACGTCCTGACTTTC
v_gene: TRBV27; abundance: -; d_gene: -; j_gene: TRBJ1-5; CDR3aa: CASSPLPRQPQHF; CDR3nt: TGTGCCAGCAGCCCCCTACCGCGTCAGCCCCAGCATTTT
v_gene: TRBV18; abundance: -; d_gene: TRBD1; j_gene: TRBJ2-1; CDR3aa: CASSKGQGTLSYNEQFF; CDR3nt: TGTGCCAGCTCAAAGGGACAGGGAACGCTCTCCTACAATGAGCAGTTCTTC
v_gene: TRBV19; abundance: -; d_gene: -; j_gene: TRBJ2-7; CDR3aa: CASSMGSGPSAKQYF; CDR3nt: TGTGCCAGTAGTATGGGTTCGGGCCCTTCGGCGAAGCAGTACTTC
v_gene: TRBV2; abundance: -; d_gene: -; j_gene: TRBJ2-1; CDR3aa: CAKRGFYNEQFF; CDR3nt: TGTGCTAAACGGGGGTTCTACAATGAGCAGTTCTTC
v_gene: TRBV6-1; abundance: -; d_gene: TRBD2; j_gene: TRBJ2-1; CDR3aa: CASSAGTTYQKEQFF; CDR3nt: TGTGCCAGCAGCGCCGGGACTACATACCAAAAAGAGCAGTTCTTC
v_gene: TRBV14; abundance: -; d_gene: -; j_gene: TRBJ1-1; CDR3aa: CASSQGFSPNTEAFF; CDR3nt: TGTGCCAGCAGCCAAGGTTTTTCGCCGAACACTGAAGCTTTCTTT
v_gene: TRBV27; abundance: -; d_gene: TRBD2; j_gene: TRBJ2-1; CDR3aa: CASSSRGRGDYNEQFF; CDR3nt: TGTGCCAGCAGTTCCCGGGGGCGGGGGGACTACAATGAGCAGTTCTTC
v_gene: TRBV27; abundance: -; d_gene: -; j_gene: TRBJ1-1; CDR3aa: CASSLSPTMNTEAFF; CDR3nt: TGTGCCAGCAGTTTATCACCAACAATGAACACTGAAGCTTTCTTT
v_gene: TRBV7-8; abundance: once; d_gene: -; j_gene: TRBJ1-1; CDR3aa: CASSLERAGFGNTEAFF; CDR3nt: TGTGCCAGCAGCTTAGAACGGGCCGGCTTCGGGAACACTGAAGCTTTCTTT
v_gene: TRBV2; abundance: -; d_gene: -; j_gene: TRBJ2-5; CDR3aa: CASRRLVVRETQYF; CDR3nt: TGTGCCAGCAGAAGGCTAGTTGTACGAGAGACCCAGTACTTC
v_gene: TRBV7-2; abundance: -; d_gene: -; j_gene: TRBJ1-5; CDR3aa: CASSLVNSPDPQHF; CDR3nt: TGTGCCAGCAGCTTAGTTAACAGCCCTGATCCCCAGCATTTT